Each of the 8 T cell receptor beta chains below was sequenced from the same sample in a study of T cell responses to AZD1222 COVID-19 vaccine. Data came from immunoSEQ multiplex PCR; TCRdb stores just in-frame clones and leaves some out. The sample shows approximately 100,000 clones, around nine tenths of them seen only once. The sample consisted of peripheral blood, taken on day 0 of AZD1222 vaccination. The receptors derive from an adult in good health.

The chain recombines TRBV5-1 with TRBJ2-5; D perhaps matches TRBD1 (5 bases). Trimming removed 4 bases from V and 5 bases from J, with 21 bases in between. The CDR3 length is 16 residues. The germline V gene encodes CDR1 SGHRS and CDR2 YFSETQ. CDR3: CASSLMASGAGETQYF. CDR3 DNA: TGCGCCAGCAGCCTCATGGCTAGTGGGGCAGGGGAGACCCAGTACTTC.

This clone was observed a handful of times. J is TRBJ2-7 and V is TRBV27; D might be TRBD2 (7 bases). Germline V gene sequence: CDR1 MNHEY, CDR2 SMNVEV (reference sequence). Trimming removed 4 bases at V and 6 bases at J, with 19 bases between. The CDR3 is 15 residues long. CDR3 sequence (DNA): TGTGCCAGCAGTTACCTTAGTGGGGGGGCCGGCGAGCAGTACTTC. Translated: CASSYLSGGAGEQYF.

This clone is deemed medium-sized. The rearrangement joins TRBV12-3 or TRBV12-4 to TRBJ2-2, with D perhaps TRBD2 (5 bases). Trimming took off 10 bases at V and 4 bases at J, with 10 bases between the two ends. The CDR3 consists of 12 residues. The CDR3 bases are TGTGCCACCACGGAGGTCACCGGGGAGCTGTTTTTT. Its translation: CATTEVTGELFF.

This clone occurred a few times. A read error is likely, as this CDR3 ends without the conserved phenylalanine or tryptophan. The CDR3 bases are TGTGCCAGTAGTAGGGTCTATAATTCACCCCTCCACCTT. Translation: CASSRVYNSPLHL. This sequence joins TRBV19 and TRBJ1-6; D is uncertain. This CDR3 is 13 amino acids long. Germline lookup yields CDR1 LNHDA and CDR2 SQIVND (reference sequence). With 4 bases removed from V and 3 bases from J, the gap between germline ends came to 4 bases.

The chain has TRBV4-1 and TRBJ2-1, with D possibly being TRBD2 (6 bases). The CDR3 is made up of 16 amino acids. CDR1 is MGHRA, CDR2 YSYEKL, per germline. V lost 1 base to trimming and J lost 0 bases, with 10 bases between them. The CDR3 loop is CASSQAAGTSYNEQFF. The CDR3 DNA follows: TGCGCCAGCAGCCAAGCCGCGGGGACCTCCTACAATGAGCAGTTCTTC.

The chain employs TRBV6-4 and TRBJ2-6, with D perhaps matching TRBD2 (6 bases). Per germline, CDR1 MRHNA and CDR2 SNTAGT. This CDR3 is 15 amino acids long. The germline V and J ends were trimmed by 3 bases and 3 bases, with 9 bases remaining between them. The CDR3: CASSESGGGANVLTF. CDR3 sequence (DNA): TGTGCCAGCAGTGAGTCCGGGGGTGGGGCCAACGTCCTGACTTTC.

The V and J genes are TRBV2 and TRBJ2-3, with D possibly being TRBD2 (6 bases). Germline lookup yields CDR1 SNHLY and CDR2 FYNNEI. The CDR3 spans 13 residues. The germline V and J ends were trimmed by 10 bases and 2 bases, with 13 bases remaining between them. The CDR3 coding sequence is TGTGCCACCTCGGGACTCTACACAGATACGCAGTATTTT. It translates to CATSGLYTDTQYF.

J is TRBJ2-7 and V is TRBV10-2, with 9 bases matching TRBD1. This CDR3 has 13 amino acids. The V segment lost 6 bases and the J segment 5 bases; nucleotides outside the gene matches: 5. From germline, CDR1 is WSHSY and CDR2 SAAADI. The CDR3 coding sequence is TGCGCCAGCAGGGGGACAGGGTCTAACGAGCAGTACTTC. Translation gives CASRGTGSNEQYF.